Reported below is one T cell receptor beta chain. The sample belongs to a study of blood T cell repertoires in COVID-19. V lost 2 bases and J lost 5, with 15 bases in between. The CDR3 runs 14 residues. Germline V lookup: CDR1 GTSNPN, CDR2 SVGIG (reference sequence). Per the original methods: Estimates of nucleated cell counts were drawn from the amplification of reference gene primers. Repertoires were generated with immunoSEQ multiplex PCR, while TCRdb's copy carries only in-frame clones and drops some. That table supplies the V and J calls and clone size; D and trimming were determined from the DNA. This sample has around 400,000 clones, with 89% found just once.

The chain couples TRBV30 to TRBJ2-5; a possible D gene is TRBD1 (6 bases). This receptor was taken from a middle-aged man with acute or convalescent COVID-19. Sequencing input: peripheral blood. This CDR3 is CAWSLRQVGETQYF. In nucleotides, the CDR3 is TGTGCCTGGAGTCTTAGACAGGTCGGGGAGACCCAGTACTTC.